The T cell receptor beta chain under discussion was sequenced for a study of regulatory T cells in long-lasting Graves disease (dated by TCRdb to the early 2020s). About the full investigation: Antithyroid drugs had been taken for less than 3 months by newly diagnosed Graves' disease patients. Peripheral blood TCR sequencing and RNA sequencing compared persistent Graves' disease patients with newly diagnosed Graves' disease patients. The study took place in China and was registered as a clinical trial. A total of around 35 samples were covered by TCR sequencing, comprising approximately 13 persistent and roughly 20 newly diagnosed Graves' disease patients. Study-level results and caveats: Only the TCR beta chain was sequenced and analyzed. A larger number of public clonotypes was shared among persistent patients (approximately 2,600) than among newly diagnosed patients (approximately 1,000). Compared with newly diagnosed patients, persistent Graves' disease patients had lower TCR Shannon entropy and fewer highly expanded clones, which suggests clonal expansion. Because the primary lesion, thyroid tissue, could not be accessed, the study looked at peripheral blood alone. The authors acknowledged the small sample size as a limitation that may reduce accuracy. Persistent disease showed preferential use of TRBV28, TRBJ1-2 and TRBJ2-5, whereas newly diagnosed disease favored TRBV20-1 and TRBJ2-1.

Trimmed from V: 1 base; trimmed from J: 4 bases; junction bases lacking a gene match: 5. The CDR3 spans 15 residues, from the cysteine through the phenylalanine. Only the CDR3 part of the read is kept: 45 bases, read in frame from the first base. CDR1 and CDR2 were assigned from the germline V gene as SGHTA and FQGNSA. In this sample, this clonotype turned up many times. It has no known antigen specificity. There are no base qualities to consult, and no much larger clone falls within one base. To prepare the library, multiplex PCR was applied. Sequenced using an Illumina HiSeq 4000. CDR3 regions were amplified by Arm-PCR with iRepertoire HTBI primers to construct TCR beta libraries. Before sequencing, the PCR products underwent gel purification. The paper's data handling went like this. Gene usage analysis of CDR3 amino acid clonotypes relied on the roughly 60 TRBV and 15 or so TRBJ segments identified across samples. COPE and FqMerger were used to merge filtered high-quality paired reads into contigs. Contigs were aligned with BLAST to IMGT TRBV, TRBD and TRBJ reference genes, and CDR3 was defined per IMGT. Clonotypes above 0.1% frequency were classified as highly expanded clones. Shannon entropy served as the measure of repertoire diversity, while the Gini coefficient captured V-J evenness. Clonotypes shared by more than one individual were considered public. TCRdb ran its own pipeline on the public reads, namely fastp trimming at Q25 and MiXCR clone calling, and kept in-frame beta chains. Merged by CDR3 protein, the rows form single entries marked with the most common genes and DNA. The V and J calls reflect TCRdb's pipeline rather than the authors' work. For this sample the table gives 350,000 to 500,000 distinct CDR3 sequences, of which 16% were detected only once. The top ten hold around 10% of the sample.

The sample's time point label, decoded: newly diagnosed GD, antithyroid drugs for less than 3 months. For both TCR sequencing and RNA sequencing, RNA was extracted from PBMCs in TRIzol. The diagnosis of Graves' disease followed American Thyroid Association guidelines. The patients came from an endocrinology department in Xi'an, China. Each patient gave 7.5 to 10 milliliters of peripheral blood, collected in an EDTA anticoagulant tube. Ficoll Paque Plus density gradient separation was used to isolate PBMCs, and no further T cell sorting was performed. An Agilent 2100 Bioanalyzer and agarose gel were used to assess RNA quality, and a NanoDrop 2000 was used to measure RNA concentration. The same specimen was also included in a second study, on T cells in Graves' hyperthyroidism and ophthalmopathy. From that second study: Stable Graves' hyperthyroidism was defined as the absence of progression to ophthalmopathy over 18 months of follow-up. Hyperthyroidism patients were aged 18 to 65 years and newly diagnosed, with disease duration of less than 2 months. Any patient with an uncontrolled infection, another autoimmune disease, pregnancy or lactation was excluded. Diagnoses were based on clinical symptoms, serum thyroxine and TRAb, thyroid ultrasound and orbital computed tomography. For the first round of RT-PCR on the TCR CDR3, the HTBI primer set was used together with the Qiagen OneStep RT-PCR kit. Most expanded thyroid clonotypes (frequency above 0.001) were also detected in blood, a finding suggesting that blood repertoires may reflect thyroid immune responses. A model built on a 13 V-J signature distinguished ophthalmopathy from stable hyperthyroidism, reaching 85% to 90% sensitivity and around 81% specificity in cross-validation and 80%/75% in testing. In validation, progression to ophthalmopathy was predicted by the model with 70.59% sensitivity and 72% to 85% specificity, a median of approximately 6.5 months before onset. To identify TCR V-J signatures that set the groups apart, the researchers used a discovery cohort of more than 95 patients, made up of around 42 with Graves' ophthalmopathy and approximately 57 with stable Graves' hyperthyroidism. An independent validation cohort of around 20 hyperthyroidism patients and some 15 patients who later progressed to ophthalmopathy tested prospective prediction of ophthalmopathy. For training and testing, the approximately 92 patients in the discovery cohort were randomly divided in a 7:3 ratio. Thyroid tissue and blood T-cell repertoires from six Graves' hyperthyroidism patients were also compared in the study. Following sampling, methimazole starting at 30 mg daily was given to hyperthyroidism patients, and high-dose intravenous methylprednisolone was given to ophthalmopathy patients. Libraries were constructed in a second round of multiplex PCR, after which size selection and purification were performed. Libraries were sequenced paired-end with 100 bp reads on an Illumina HiSeq2000. SOAPnuke was used to process the raw data, with reads discarded if the reads contained adapters or uncalled bases, had a mean Phred below 15, or lacked an exact constant-primer or identifier match. High-quality paired reads were merged with COPE v1.2.5, and unique nucleotide sequences were defined as clonotypes. MiTCR v1.1 was used to align the clonotypes against IMGT TRBV, TRBD and TRBJ reference segments. Analysis was restricted to V-J combinations with a frequency above 0.0001, which covered 99.2% of repertoires. The TCS score was defined as F50 (clonal expansion) divided by E x V (chaos), with BLOSUM62-based TCRdist calculated between CDR3 peptides within each V-J. Welch's t-statistics and random forest reduced fewer than 550 V-J features to 10 to 15, which were used in a naive Bayes classifier (R e1071). Sample size was not statistically predetermined, and blinding of investigators to group allocation was not performed. TCR Vbeta CDR3 sequencing of roughly 140 peripheral blood samples (around 45 ophthalmopathy, 70 to 85 hyperthyroidism and some 17 progressor patients) is reported in the paper.

This material consisted of peripheral blood mononuclear cells (PBMCs), taken at new diagnosis, from a patient treated with antithyroid drugs. This TCR was sampled from a woman aged 25 to 39 with Graves disease. Donor details come from another sample of the same person, matched by shared clones. The sequence links TRBV7-2 to TRBJ2-7, and 9 junction bases match TRBD2. The CDR3 is CASSLVRLAGYEQYF. The sequenced DNA is TGTGCCAGCAGCTTAGTCAGGCTAGCGGGATACGAGCAGTACTTC.